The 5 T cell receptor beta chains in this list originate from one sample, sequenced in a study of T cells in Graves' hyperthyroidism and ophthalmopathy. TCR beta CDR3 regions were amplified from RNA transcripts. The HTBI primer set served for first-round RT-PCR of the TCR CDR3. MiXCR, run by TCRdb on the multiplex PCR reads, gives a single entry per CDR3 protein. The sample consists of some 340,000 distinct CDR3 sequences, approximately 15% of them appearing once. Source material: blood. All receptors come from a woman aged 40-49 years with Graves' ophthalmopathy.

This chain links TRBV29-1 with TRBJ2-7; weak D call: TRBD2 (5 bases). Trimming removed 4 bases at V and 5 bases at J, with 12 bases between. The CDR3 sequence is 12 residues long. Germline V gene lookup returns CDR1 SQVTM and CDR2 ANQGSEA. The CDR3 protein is CSVAPGSDEQYF. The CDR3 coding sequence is TGCAGCGTTGCCCCGGGGTCCGACGAGCAGTACTTC.

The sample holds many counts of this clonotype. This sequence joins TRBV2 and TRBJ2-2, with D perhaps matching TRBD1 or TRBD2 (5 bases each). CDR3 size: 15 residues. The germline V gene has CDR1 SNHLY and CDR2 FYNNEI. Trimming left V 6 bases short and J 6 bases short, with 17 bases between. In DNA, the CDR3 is TGTGCCAGCAGCGACTCGGGACCATGGGCCGGGGAGCTGTTTTTT. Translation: CASSDSGPWAGELFF.

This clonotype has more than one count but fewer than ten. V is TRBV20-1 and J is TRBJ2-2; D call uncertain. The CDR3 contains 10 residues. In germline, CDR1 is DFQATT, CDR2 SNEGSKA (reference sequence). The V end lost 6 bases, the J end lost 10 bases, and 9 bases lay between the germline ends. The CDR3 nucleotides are TGCAGTGCCCTTGGAGCGGAGCTGTTTTTT. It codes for CSALGAELFF.

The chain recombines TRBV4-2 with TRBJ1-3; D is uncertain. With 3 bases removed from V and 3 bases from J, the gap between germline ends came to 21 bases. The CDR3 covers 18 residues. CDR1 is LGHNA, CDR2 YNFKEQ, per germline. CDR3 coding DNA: TGTGCCAGCAGCCACCTGGTCTTGCCTGAATTAAGTGGAAACACCATATATTTT. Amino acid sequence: CASSHLVLPELSGNTIYF.

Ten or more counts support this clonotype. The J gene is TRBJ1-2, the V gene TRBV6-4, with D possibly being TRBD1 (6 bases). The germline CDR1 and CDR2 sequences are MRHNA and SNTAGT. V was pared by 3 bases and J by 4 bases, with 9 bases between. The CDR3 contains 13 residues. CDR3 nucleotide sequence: TGTGCCAGCAGTGAACAGGGATCCTATGGCTACACCTTC. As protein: CASSEQGSYGYTF.